One T cell receptor (beta chain) is described in this entry. This clonotype has more than one count but fewer than ten. Its cognate antigen has yet to be identified. Base qualities are not at hand, and no much larger clone is one base apart. The sample comes from a study of early T cells in non-severe SARS-CoV-2 infection (dated by TCRdb to about 2021). For context, the study as a whole: Because TCR sequencing relied on bulk RNA taken from unsorted whole blood, pairing of alpha and beta chains was not possible. The full study reports these points: Matching against VDJdb was skewed toward anti-spike CD8 responses, likely underestimated virus-specific expansions, and missed private and CD4 specificities.

Libraries were made using 5' RACE. The run used a NextSeq 500. The TCR library protocol attached unique molecular identifiers to individual cDNA molecules to correct for sequencing error and PCR bias. TCR alpha and beta chains were both sequenced, and the abundances of alpha and beta sequences in each sample were closely correlated with each other. Turning to the authors' computational methods: Decombinator V4 was used to annotate the V gene, J gene and CDR3 of the TCR sequences. Expanded TCRs were defined as changing significantly between any two time points under a Poisson model with p below 0.0001. Abundances of TCRs were expressed as counts per million after normalisation to the total number of TCRs sequenced in each sample. A search of VDJdb, accessed on 1 November 2021, was run for TCRs annotated to CMV, EBV and SARS-CoV-2, with TCRs annotated for multiple antigens excluded. TCRdb ran its own pipeline on the public reads, namely fastp trimming at Q25 and MiXCR clone calling, and kept in-frame beta chains. Rows merge per CDR3 protein into single entries with the most common DNA and genes. None of the V and J calls come from the authors' own analysis; TCRdb made them. Recorded for this sample are some 77,000 distinct CDR3 sequences; about a sixth of them occurred a single time. About 3% of the sample belongs to the ten largest clones.

The study was a case-control design nested within a healthcare worker cohort in London, UK, with weekly nasopharyngeal swab PCR tests and blood sampling. Healthcare workers were recruited during the week of the UK lockdown, between 23 and 31 March 2020, and followed weekly for up to roughly 15 weeks. Material: whole blood. The source of this sequence is an adult who was a healthcare worker with PCR-confirmed SARS-CoV-2 infection or an uninfected control (not recorded which).

Here is the DNA: TGCAGCGTTGAAAGGGGTGCCAAAAACATTCAGTACTTC. Protein translation: CSVERGAKNIQYF. The chain is encoded by TRBV29-1 joined to TRBJ2-4, with TRBD1 perhaps the D gene, on 5 matching bases. Via the germline V gene, CDR1 is SQVTM and CDR2 ANQGSEA. From cysteine to phenylalanine, the CDR3 is 13 amino acids long. Of all the DNA, just the CDR3 is kept, 39 bases in frame from base 1. V loses 2 bases, J loses 1 base, and the germline ends lie 6 bases apart.